Below are 27 T cell receptor beta chains sequenced from a single sample in a study of blood T cells in healthy people across ages. The use of a sample-barcoded 5' primer and a J-beta primer mix characterized a second PCR of about 7 to 12 cycles. Using its own MiXCR run on the 5' RACE reads, TCRdb lists one record per CDR3 protein. The sample shows 580,000 or so distinct CDR3 sequences, roughly 48% of them seen only once. Sequenced: blood. The receptors shown here come from a man older than 75 in good health.

This clonotype was detected a few times. The J gene is TRBJ2-1, the V gene TRBV7-2; D remains ambiguous. The CDR3 length is 16 residues. Germline V gene data show CDR1 as SGHTA and CDR2 as FQGNSA. The ends were cut back, 0 bases at V and 0 bases at J, with 9 bases in the middle. The CDR3 DNA reads TGTGCCAGCAGCTTAGCGACCGGCAACTCCTACAATGAGCAGTTCTTC. It translates to CASSLATGNSYNEQFF.

The sample holds one count of this clonotype. This chain joins TRBV4-1 and TRBJ1-5; TRBD1 is a possible D gene (5 bases). V was cut by 1 base and J by 0 bases, with 10 bases left in between. The CDR3 runs 16 residues. Germline CDR1 MGHRA, CDR2 YSYEKL. As DNA, the CDR3 is TGCGCCAGCAGCCAAGTAAAGGGGACTAGCAATCAGCCCCAGCATTTT. This encodes CASSQVKGTSNQPQHF.

The chain employs TRBV6-5 and TRBJ2-5; D unresolved. V lost 7 bases and J 1 base, leaving 19 bases between the germline ends. This CDR3 is 16 amino acids long. CDR1 is MNHEY, CDR2 SVGAGI, per germline. This CDR3 is CASTRRSNPIQETQYF. The CDR3 DNA follows: TGTGCCAGCACGAGACGCTCCAATCCCATCCAAGAGACCCAGTACTTC.

This clonotype has ten or more counts. The chain uses TRBV28 and TRBJ2-2; D unresolved. V gave up 2 bases and J gave up 1 base, with 2 bases separating them. Germline CDR1 is MDHEN and CDR2 is SYDVKM. The CDR3 contains 13 residues. In nucleotides, the CDR3 is TGTGCCAGCAGTTTAGGGAACACCGGGGAGCTGTTTTTT. Protein product: CASSLGNTGELFF.

With respect to this clonotype: Possible read error: a much larger clone is one base away. The chain has TRBV10-2 and TRBJ2-1; no reliable D call. Trimming shortened V by 6 bases and J by 10 bases, and 25 bases separated the two germline ends. The CDR3 has 16 residues. The germline CDR1 and CDR2 sequences are WSHSY and SAAADI. The chain's CDR3 is CASRDPGQPPIDEQFF. DNA for the CDR3: TGCGCCAGCAGGGATCCGGGCCAACCTCCGATTGACGAGCAGTTCTTC.

The DNA of the CDR3 is TGTGCCAGCAGCTTACGCCCAAGGGGGGGAATTAGCTCTGGGGCCAACGTCCTGACTTTC. Amino acid sequence: CASSLRPRGGISSGANVLTF. The chain uses TRBV7-3 and TRBJ2-6, with a possible D match to TRBD2 (7 bases). This CDR3 is 20 amino acids long. V shed 2 bases and J shed 0 bases, with 20 bases lying between them. Looked up from germline, CDR1 is SGHTA and CDR2 is FQGTGA.

V gene TRBV3-1 combines with J gene TRBJ1-2; D remains ambiguous. The CDR3 extends over 14 amino acids. CDR1 is LGHDT and CDR2 is YNNKEL in the germline V gene (reference sequence). With 3 bases removed from V and 4 bases from J, the gap between germline ends came to 12 bases. This chain's CDR3 is CASSQGRVSYGYTF. The CDR3 nucleotides read TGTGCCAGCAGCCAGGGAAGGGTCAGCTATGGCTACACCTTC.

This clonotype was found once. The chain has TRBV18 and TRBJ2-7; D gene uncertain. Germline values: CDR1 KGHSH, CDR2 LQKENI. This CDR3 has 14 amino acids. V lost 6 bases and J lost 0, with 12 bases in between. CDR3 amino acids: CASSLSWDSYEQYF. The CDR3 region has the DNA TGTGCCAGCTCCCTATCGTGGGACTCCTACGAGCAGTACTTC.

The chain joins TRBV5-1 to TRBJ2-7, with 11 bases lining up with TRBD2. This CDR3 region has 18 residues. Germline V gene data show CDR1 as SGHRS and CDR2 as YFSETQ. The V and J ends lost 0 bases and 7 bases, in that order; junction bases with no gene match: 15. CDR3 nucleotides: TGCGCCAGCAGCTTGGCATTAGCGGGAGGGCCGGAGTTGGGGGAGCAGTACTTC. This sequence encodes CASSLALAGGPELGEQYF. Variable domain in full (rest from reference TRBV5-1 and TRBJ2-7): KAGVTQTPRYLIKTRGQQVTLSCSPISGHRSVSWYQQTPGQGLQFLFEYFSETQRNKGNFPGRFSGRQFSNSRSEMNVSTLELGDSALYLCASSLALAGGPELGEQYFGPGTRLTVT.

J is TRBJ2-1 and V is TRBV6-5, with D perhaps matching TRBD2 (6 bases). Germline V lookup: CDR1 MNHEY, CDR2 SVGAGI. Trimming cost V 5 bases and J 7 bases, with 15 bases left between them. This CDR3 is built from 14 residues. The DNA for the CDR3 is TGTGCCAGCAGTCCTTCACTTAGCGGAAATGAGCAGTTCTTC. Translating it yields CASSPSLSGNEQFF.

The CDR3 DNA follows: TGTGCCAGCAGTCAGGGACTAGCGGGAGGTGCAGATACGCAGTATTTT. It yields the protein CASSQGLAGGADTQYF. The rearrangement uses TRBV6-5 and TRBJ2-3, with 15 bases lining up with TRBD2. Germline CDR1 MNHEY, CDR2 SVGAGI. The CDR3 extends over 16 amino acids. The J segment lost 4 bases and the V segment lost 5 bases, leaving 4 bases of the junction unmatched.

V and J are TRBV7-2 and TRBJ1-1; D may be TRBD1 (5 bases). This CDR3 region has 15 residues. Looked up from germline, CDR1 is SGHTA and CDR2 is FQGNSA. V lost 0 bases and J 0 bases, leaving 8 bases between the germline ends. The CDR3 DNA is TGTGCCAGCAGCTTAGCGCCAGGGTTGAACACTGAAGCTTTCTTT. The encoded protein is CASSLAPGLNTEAFF.

This clonotype was counted only a few times. V is TRBV4-2 and J is TRBJ1-5; perhaps TRBD1 as D (5 bases). CDR1 and CDR2 from the germline V gene are LGHNA and YNFKEQ. Trimming cost V 4 bases and J 4 bases, with 17 bases left between them. The CDR3 spans 16 residues. The CDR3 DNA is TGTGCCAGCAGCCCTGACCCTAGACAGACAAATCAGCCCCAGCATTTT. This sequence encodes CASSPDPRQTNQPQHF.

This clonotype was detected only a few times. The V gene is TRBV5-6, the J gene TRBJ2-3; D uncertain. Trimming cost V 2 bases and J 6 bases, with 7 bases left between them. The CDR3 covers 12 residues. Per germline, CDR1 SGHDT and CDR2 YYEEEE. The DNA for the CDR3 is TGTGCCAGCAGCTTTGGAATGGATACGCAGTATTTT. Its protein product is CASSFGMDTQYF.

This chain uses TRBV20-1 with TRBJ2-7; 13 positions match TRBD2. The CDR3 length is 14 residues. Germline V gene data show CDR1 as DFQATT and CDR2 as SNEGSKA (reference sequence). V lost 2 bases, J lost 4 bases, and 2 bases stayed unmatched. This chain's CDR3 is CSARQLAGGYEQYF. The DNA for the CDR3 is TGCAGTGCTAGACAACTAGCGGGAGGGTACGAGCAGTACTTC.

This clonotype has only a few counts. The rearrangement uses TRBV20-1 and TRBJ2-2; no clear D gene. The length of the CDR3 is 14 residues. The V and J ends lost 1 base and 2 bases respectively, with 8 bases between them. The germline V gene encodes CDR1 DFQATT and CDR2 SNEGSKA (reference sequence). CDR3 bases: TGCAGTGCTAGAGGGGCCAGAAACACCGGGGAGCTGTTTTTT. Amino acids: CSARGARNTGELFF.

Concerning this clonotype: A read error may account for a junction end that differs from germline. CDR3 in amino acids: CAGSLASSYNEQFF. CDR3 bases: TGTGCCGGCAGCTTAGCGAGCTCCTACAATGAGCAGTTCTTC. V usage is TRBV7-2 and J usage is TRBJ2-1, with D possibly TRBD2 on 5 matching bases. This CDR3 has 14 residues. CDR1 is SGHTA and CDR2 is FQGNSA in the germline V gene.

The chain carries TRBV5-1 and TRBJ2-1, with a tentative D call TRBD2 (6 bases). The CDR3 sequence is 17 residues long. The V end was cut by 4 bases, the J end by 4 bases, with 21 bases between. CDR1 is SGHRS, CDR2 YFSETQ, per germline. The DNA of the CDR3 is TGCGCCAGCAGCCCCCCCGCCCTAGCGTTGGGGTACAATGAGCAGTTCTTC. This codes for CASSPPALALGYNEQFF.

The V call is TRBV4-2, the J call TRBJ2-5, with 10 bases that match TRBD2. The germline V gene encodes CDR1 LGHNA and CDR2 YNFKEQ. The CDR3 is 15 amino acids. V gave up 4 bases and J gave up 11 bases; unmatched junction bases: 13. CDR3 in amino acids: CASSLAGGPSGEQYF. CDR3 DNA sequence: TGTGCCAGCAGCCTAGCGGGAGGTCCATCGGGGGAGCAGTACTTC.

V and J are TRBV6-5 and TRBJ1-2; D gene unclear. V shed 0 bases and J shed 2 bases, with 7 bases lying between them. Germline-derived CDR1 and CDR2 are MNHEY and SVGAGI. This CDR3 contains 14 residues. CDR3 loop: CASSYSSRNYGYTF. CDR3 DNA: TGTGCCAGCAGTTACTCCAGTAGGAACTATGGCTACACCTTC.

The rearrangement joins TRBV7-9 to TRBJ2-2; D ambiguous. Trimming took off 1 base at V and 7 bases at J, with 7 bases between the two ends. The CDR3 has 13 residues. The germline V gene has CDR1 SEHNR and CDR2 FQNEAQ (reference sequence). CDR3 bases: TGTGCCAGCAGCTTAGGAGAGTTCGGGGAGCTGTTTTTT. Translation: CASSLGEFGELFF.

The rearrangement joins TRBV7-9 to TRBJ1-2; D unclear. The CDR3 loop spans 12 amino acids. The germline V gene encodes CDR1 SEHNR and CDR2 FQNEAQ (reference sequence). The V and J ends lost 1 base and 8 bases respectively, with 8 bases between them. DNA for the CDR3: TGTGCCAGCAGCTTAGACTCTCCGGGCTACACCTTC. This sequence encodes CASSLDSPGYTF.

The rearrangement links TRBV2 to TRBJ2-1; D is uncertain. The J call may be in error: the DNA end matches TRBJ2-7 better. CDR3 length: 12 residues. The germline CDR1 and CDR2 sequences are SNHLY and FYNNEI. The chain's CDR3 is CASSLEWNEQYF. The CDR3 DNA sequence: TGTGCCAGCAGTCTAGAGTGGAATGAGCAGTACTTC.

On this clonotype: One base away lies a much larger clone, so this may be a sequencing read error. The rearrangement links TRBV6-5 to TRBJ2-1; weak D call: TRBD2 (7 bases). The CDR3 has 14 residues. Per germline, CDR1 MNHEY and CDR2 SVGAGI. The CDR3 sequence: CARSYSGGQSGLFF. In DNA form, the CDR3 reads TGTGCCAGAAGTTACTCGGGGGGCCAGTCCGGTCTGTTCTTC.

The chain joins TRBV11-3 to TRBJ2-4; 8 bases fit TRBD2. V gave up 4 bases and J gave up 6 bases; unmatched junction bases: 14. CDR3 length: 17 amino acids. From germline, CDR1 is SGHNT and CDR2 YENEEA. CDR3 protein: CASSYPPGLVCGNIQYF. The CDR3 nucleotides are TGTGCCAGCAGCTACCCCCCGGGACTAGTTTGCGGAAACATTCAGTACTTC. Variable domain in full (rest from reference TRBV11-3 and TRBJ2-4): EAGVVQSPRYKIIEKKQPVAFWCNPISGHNTLYWYLQNLGQGPELLIRYENEEAVDDSQLPKDRFSAERLKGVDSTLKIQPAELGDSAVYLCASSYPPGLVCGNIQYFGAGTRLSVL.

The chain joins TRBV29-1 to TRBJ2-4; D unresolved. The V end was cut by 3 bases, the J end by 0 bases, with 6 bases between. In germline, CDR1 is SQVTM, CDR2 ANQGSEA. There are 13 residues in the CDR3. Written as DNA, the CDR3 is TGCAGCGTTGACGAGGTAGCCAAAAACATTCAGTACTTC. Protein: CSVDEVAKNIQYF.

The sample holds a few counts of this clonotype. This chain uses TRBV4-3 with TRBJ2-1, with 9 bases fitting TRBD2. The CDR3 sequence is 16 residues long. The germline gives CDR1 LGHNA, CDR2 YSLEER. V trimming: 0 bases; J trimming: 10 bases; junction bases outside the gene matches: 10. CDR3 sequence reads: CASSQDRVAGVREQFF. CDR3 DNA: TGCGCCAGCAGCCAAGACAGGGTAGCGGGAGTTAGGGAGCAGTTCTTC.